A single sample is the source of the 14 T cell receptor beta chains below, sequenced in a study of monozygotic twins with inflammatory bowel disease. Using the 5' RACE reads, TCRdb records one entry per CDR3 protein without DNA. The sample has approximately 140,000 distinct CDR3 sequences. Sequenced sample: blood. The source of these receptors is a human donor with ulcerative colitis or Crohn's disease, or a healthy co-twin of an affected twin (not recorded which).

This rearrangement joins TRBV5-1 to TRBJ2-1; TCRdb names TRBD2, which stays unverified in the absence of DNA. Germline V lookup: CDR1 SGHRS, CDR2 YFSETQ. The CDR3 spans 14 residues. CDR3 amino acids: CASSRSGGANEQFF.

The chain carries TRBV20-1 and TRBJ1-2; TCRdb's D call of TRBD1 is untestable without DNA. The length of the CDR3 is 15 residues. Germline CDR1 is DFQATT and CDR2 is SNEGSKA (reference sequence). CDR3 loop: CSARDPRRGDRGYTF.

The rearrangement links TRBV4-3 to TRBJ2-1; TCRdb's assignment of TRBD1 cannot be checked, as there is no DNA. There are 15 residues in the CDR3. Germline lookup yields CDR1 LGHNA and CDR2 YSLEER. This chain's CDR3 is CASSQERTGRNEQFF.

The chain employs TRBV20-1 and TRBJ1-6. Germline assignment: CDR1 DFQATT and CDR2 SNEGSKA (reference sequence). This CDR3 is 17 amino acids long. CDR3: CSARPGRDSSYNSPLHF.

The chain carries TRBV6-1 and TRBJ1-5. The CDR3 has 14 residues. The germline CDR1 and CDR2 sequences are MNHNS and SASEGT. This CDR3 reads CASRRRYSNQPQHF.

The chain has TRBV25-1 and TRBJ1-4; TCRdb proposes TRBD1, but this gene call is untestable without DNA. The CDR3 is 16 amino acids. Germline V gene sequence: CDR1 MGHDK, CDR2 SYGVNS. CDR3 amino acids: CASSFPGGGPGEKLFF.

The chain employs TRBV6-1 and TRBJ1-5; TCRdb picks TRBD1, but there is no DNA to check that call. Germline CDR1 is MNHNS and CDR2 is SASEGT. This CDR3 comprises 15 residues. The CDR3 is CASRTSTGGYQPQHF.

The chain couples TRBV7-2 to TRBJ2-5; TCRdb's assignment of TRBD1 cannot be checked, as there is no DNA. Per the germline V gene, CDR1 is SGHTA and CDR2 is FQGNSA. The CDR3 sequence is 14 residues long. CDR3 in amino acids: CASSLRPTPGTQYF.

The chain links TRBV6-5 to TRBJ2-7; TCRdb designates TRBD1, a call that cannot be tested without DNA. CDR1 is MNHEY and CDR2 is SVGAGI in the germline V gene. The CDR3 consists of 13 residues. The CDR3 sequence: CASSYYRDAEQYF.

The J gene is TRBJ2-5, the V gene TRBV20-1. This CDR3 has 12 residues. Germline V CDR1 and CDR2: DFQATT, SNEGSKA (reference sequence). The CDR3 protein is CSASLILGTQYF.

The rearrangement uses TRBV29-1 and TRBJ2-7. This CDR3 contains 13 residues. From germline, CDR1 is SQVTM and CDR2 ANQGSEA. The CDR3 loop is CSVQTSGSYEQYF.

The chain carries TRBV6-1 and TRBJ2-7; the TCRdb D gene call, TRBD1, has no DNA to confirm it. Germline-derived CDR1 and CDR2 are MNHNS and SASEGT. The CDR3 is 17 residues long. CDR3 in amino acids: CASTQPLKGIVSYEQYF.

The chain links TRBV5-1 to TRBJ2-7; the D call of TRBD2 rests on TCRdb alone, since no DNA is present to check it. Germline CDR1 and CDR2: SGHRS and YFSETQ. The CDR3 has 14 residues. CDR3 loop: CASSLGTAGHEQYF.

CDR3 loop: CSARTWGEGTNQPQHF. The genes are TRBV20-1 and TRBJ1-5. The CDR3 sequence is 16 residues long. Germline lookup yields CDR1 DFQATT and CDR2 SNEGSKA (reference sequence).